This T cell receptor (beta chain) derives from a study of human T cells and chemical hapten exposure. TCRdb re-called the RACE reads through MiXCR, storing one row per CDR3 protein. The table shows approximately 350,000 distinct CDR3 sequences, with over 6% occurring only once. This clonotype was recorded many times. Germline CDR1 reads SQVTM; CDR2 reads ANQGSEA. Germline trimming cut 4 bases from V and 8 bases from J; bases unmatched to any gene: 11. The CDR3 consists of 14 residues. Time point here: patch test 2, 6 weeks after DPC sensitization. Documented treatment: therapeutic diphenylcyclopropenone sensitization with weekly scalp DPC.

The sequence was obtained from a young woman with alopecia areata. Some clones in this sample may be carry-over from other donors' samples. The material sequenced was whole blood, taken in connection with sensitization to the hapten diphenylcyclopropenone (DPC). J is TRBJ2-3 and V is TRBV29-1, with 8 bases identical to TRBD1. DNA of the CDR3: TGCAGCGTTGGCCGAGGACAGGGTTGGACTACGCAGTATTTT. This codes for CSVGRGQGWTTQYF.